This TCR beta chain was documented in a study of cytomegalovirus exposure and HLA in healthy donors. General study findings and limits: Indistinguishability led to the exclusion of some V segments, TRBV6-2 and TRBV6-3 included. Rare sequences made up most TCRs, while some public TCRs were found in many donors. In a later analysis, across HLA loci, associated TCR counts were highest for DRB1, lowest for HLA-C.

On this clone itself: The antigen remains undetermined.

Researchers ran the PCR with 60 Vbeta and 13 Jbeta primers. As processed by the authors: In a later analysis, the count reached 74 million or so unique TCR beta chains, with approximately 11 million shared. Sequencing used immunoSEQ multiplex PCR; TCRdb keeps in-frame clones, though not all of them. The V and J calls and the clone size are those of that table, but D and trimming were determined from the DNA. The data show some 110,000 clones, with less than 80% seen just once and 2.2% held by the top ten. There are 15 residues in the CDR3. The junction had 8 bases not matched to a gene; V was cut back by 2 bases and J by 13 bases. In germline, CDR1 is SGHTA, CDR2 FQGTGA.

The clonotype originates from a woman in her 30s in good health and CMV-seronegative. V is TRBV7-3 and J is TRBJ2-1, with 13 nucleotides matching TRBD2. The sequencing input was PBMCs. The DNA for the CDR3 is TGTGCCAGCAGCTTAGGCCTACTAGCGGGAGGGCCCCAGTTCTTC. Encoded protein: CASSLGLLAGGPQFF.